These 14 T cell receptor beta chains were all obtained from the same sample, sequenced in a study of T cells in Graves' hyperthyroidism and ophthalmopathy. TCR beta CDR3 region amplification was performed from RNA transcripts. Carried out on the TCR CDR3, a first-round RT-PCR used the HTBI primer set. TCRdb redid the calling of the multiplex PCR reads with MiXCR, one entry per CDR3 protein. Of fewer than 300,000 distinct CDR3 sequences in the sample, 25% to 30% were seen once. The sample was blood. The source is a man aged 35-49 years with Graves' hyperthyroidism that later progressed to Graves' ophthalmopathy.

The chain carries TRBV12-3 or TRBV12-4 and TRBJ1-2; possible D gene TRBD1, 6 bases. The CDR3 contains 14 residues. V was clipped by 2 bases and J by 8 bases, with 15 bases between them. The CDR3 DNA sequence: TGTGCCAGCAGTTTACTCTCGGGGGCCTGGGGCTACACCTTC. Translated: CASSLLSGAWGYTF.

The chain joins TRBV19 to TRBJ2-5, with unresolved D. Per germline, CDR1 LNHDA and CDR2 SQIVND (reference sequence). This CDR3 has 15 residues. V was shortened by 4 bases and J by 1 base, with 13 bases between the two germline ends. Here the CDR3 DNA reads TGTGCCAGTAGTAACTATGCGACGGTCCAAGAGACCCAGTACTTC. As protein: CASSNYATVQETQYF.

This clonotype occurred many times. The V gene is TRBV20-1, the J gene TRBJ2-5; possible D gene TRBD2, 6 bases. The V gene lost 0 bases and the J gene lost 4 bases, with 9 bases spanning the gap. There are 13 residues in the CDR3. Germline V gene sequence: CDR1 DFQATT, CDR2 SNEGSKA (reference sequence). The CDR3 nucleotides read TGCAGTGCTAGAGATCAGGGACTAGAGACCCAGTACTTC. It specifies CSARDQGLETQYF.

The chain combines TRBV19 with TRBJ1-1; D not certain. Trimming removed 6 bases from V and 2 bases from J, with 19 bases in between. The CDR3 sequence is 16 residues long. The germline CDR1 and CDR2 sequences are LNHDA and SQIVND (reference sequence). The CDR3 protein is CASSLRSAARNTEAFF. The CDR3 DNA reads TGTGCCAGTAGCCTCCGGTCGGCCGCTCGTAACACTGAAGCTTTCTTT.

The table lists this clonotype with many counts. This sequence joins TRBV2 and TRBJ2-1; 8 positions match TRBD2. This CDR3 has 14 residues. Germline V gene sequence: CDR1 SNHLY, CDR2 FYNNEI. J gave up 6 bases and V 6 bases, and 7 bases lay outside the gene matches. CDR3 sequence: CASSPLAGPNEQFF. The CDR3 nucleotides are TGTGCCAGCAGCCCTCTAGCGGGCCCCAATGAGCAGTTCTTC.

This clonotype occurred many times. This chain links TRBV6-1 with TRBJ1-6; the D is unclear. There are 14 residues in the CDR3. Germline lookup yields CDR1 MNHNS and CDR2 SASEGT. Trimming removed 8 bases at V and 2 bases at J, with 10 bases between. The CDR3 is CASAWEAYNSPLHF. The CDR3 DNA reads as TGTGCCAGCGCTTGGGAGGCCTATAATTCACCCCTCCACTTT.

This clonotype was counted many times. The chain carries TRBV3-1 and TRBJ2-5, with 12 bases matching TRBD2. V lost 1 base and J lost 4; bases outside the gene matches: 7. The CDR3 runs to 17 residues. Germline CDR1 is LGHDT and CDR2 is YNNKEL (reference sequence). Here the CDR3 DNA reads TGTGCCAGCAGCCAAGGTTGGGCTAGCGGGAGGGGAGAGACCCAGTACTTC. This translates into CASSQGWASGRGETQYF.

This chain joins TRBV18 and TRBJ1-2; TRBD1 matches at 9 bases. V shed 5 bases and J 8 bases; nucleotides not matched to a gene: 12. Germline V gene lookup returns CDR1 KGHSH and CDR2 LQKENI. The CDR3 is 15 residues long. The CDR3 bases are TGTGCCAGCTCAGCAGCGACAGGGGGTACCGACGGCTACACCTTC. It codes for CASSAATGGTDGYTF. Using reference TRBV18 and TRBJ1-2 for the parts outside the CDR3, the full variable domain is NAGVMQNPRHLVRRRGQEARLRCSPMKGHSHVYWYRQLPEEGLKFMVYLQKENIIDESGMPKERFSAEFPKEGPSILRIQQVVRGDSAAYFCASSAATGGTDGYTFGSGTRLTVV.

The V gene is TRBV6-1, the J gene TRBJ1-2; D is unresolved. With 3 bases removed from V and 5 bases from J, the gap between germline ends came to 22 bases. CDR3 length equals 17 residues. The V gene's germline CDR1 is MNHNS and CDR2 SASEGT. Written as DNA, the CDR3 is TGTGCCAGCAGTGATTTTGGCAGGCGACTTCTAATATATGGCTACACCTTC. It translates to CASSDFGRRLLIYGYTF.

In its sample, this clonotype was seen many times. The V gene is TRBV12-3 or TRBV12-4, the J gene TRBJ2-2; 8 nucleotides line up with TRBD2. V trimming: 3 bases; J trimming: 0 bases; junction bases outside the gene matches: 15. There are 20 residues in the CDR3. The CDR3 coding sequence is TGTGCCAGCAGTTTTAAAAGGTCGGCGGTTAGCGGGACGAACACCGGGGAGCTGTTTTTT. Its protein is CASSFKRSAVSGTNTGELFF.

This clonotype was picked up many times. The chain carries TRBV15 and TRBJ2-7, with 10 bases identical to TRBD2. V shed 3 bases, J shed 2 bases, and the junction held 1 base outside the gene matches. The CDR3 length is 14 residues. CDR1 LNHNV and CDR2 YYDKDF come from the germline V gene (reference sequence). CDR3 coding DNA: TGTGCCACCAGCAGGGGGACTAGCGCCTACGAGCAGTACTTC. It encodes CATSRGTSAYEQYF.

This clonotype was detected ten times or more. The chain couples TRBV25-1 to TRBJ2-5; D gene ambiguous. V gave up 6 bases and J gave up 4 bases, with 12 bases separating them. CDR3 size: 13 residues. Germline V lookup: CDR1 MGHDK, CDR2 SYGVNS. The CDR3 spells CASRLPDIETQYF. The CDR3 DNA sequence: TGTGCCAGCAGACTGCCGGATATAGAGACCCAGTACTTC.

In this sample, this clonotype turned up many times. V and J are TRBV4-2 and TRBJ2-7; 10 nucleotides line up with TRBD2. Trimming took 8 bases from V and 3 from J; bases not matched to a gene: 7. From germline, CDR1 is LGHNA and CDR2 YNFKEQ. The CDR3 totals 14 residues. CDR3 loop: CASQGASGSYEQYF. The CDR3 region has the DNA TGTGCCAGCCAGGGCGCTAGCGGGAGCTACGAGCAGTACTTC.

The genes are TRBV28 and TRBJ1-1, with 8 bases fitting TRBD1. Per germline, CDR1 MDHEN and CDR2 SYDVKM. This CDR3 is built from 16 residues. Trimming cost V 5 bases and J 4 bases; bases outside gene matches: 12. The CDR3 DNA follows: TGTGCCAGCAGTATCCGGACAGGGTTGGGACCCACTGAAGCTTTCTTT. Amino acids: CASSIRTGLGPTEAFF.